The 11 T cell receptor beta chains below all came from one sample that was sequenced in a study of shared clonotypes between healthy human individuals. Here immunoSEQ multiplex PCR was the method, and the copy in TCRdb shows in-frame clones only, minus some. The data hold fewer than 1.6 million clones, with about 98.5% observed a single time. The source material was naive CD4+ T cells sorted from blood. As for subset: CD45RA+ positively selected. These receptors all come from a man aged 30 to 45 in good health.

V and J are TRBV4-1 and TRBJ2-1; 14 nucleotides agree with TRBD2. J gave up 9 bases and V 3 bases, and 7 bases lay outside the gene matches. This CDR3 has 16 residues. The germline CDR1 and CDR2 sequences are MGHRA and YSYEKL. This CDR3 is CASSHRLAGGRGEQFF. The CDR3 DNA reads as TGCGCCAGCAGCCACCGACTAGCGGGAGGGCGGGGTGAGCAGTTCTTC.

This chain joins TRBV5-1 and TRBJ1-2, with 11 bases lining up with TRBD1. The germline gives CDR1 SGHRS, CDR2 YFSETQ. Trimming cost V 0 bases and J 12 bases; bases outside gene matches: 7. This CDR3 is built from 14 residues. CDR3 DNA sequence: TGCGCCAGCAGCTTGGCCGGGACAGGGGGTGAAAACACCTTC. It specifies CASSLAGTGGENTF. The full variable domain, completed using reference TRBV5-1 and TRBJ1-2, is KAGVTQTPRYLIKTRGQQVTLSCSPISGHRSVSWYQQTPGQGLQFLFEYFSETQRNKGNFPGRFSGRQFSNSRSEMNVSTLELGDSALYLCASSLAGTGGENTFGSGTRLTVV.

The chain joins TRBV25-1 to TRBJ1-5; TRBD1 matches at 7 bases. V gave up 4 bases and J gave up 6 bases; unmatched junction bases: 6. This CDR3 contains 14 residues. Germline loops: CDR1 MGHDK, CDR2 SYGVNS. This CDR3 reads CASSGGGSGQPQHF. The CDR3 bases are TGTGCCAGCAGTGGAGGGGGCTCAGGTCAGCCCCAGCATTTT.

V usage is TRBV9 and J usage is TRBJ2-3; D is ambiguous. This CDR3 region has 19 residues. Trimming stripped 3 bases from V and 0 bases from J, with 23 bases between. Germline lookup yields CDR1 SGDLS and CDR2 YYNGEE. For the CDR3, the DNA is TGTGCCAGCAGCGGGAACCCGTCGGCGACGTGGTGGAGCACAGATACGCAGTATTTT. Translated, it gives CASSGNPSATWWSTDTQYF. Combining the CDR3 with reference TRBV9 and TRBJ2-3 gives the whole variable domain DSGVTQTPKHLITATGQRVTLRCSPRSGDLSVYWYQQSLDQGLQFLIQYYNGEERAKGNILERFSAQQFPDLHSELNLSSLELGDSALYFCASSGNPSATWWSTDTQYFGPGTRLTVL.

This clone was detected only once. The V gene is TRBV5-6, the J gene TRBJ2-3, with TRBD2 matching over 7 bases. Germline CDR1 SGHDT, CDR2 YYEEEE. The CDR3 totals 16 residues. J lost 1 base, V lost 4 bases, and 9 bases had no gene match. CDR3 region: CASSVLGTIGTDTQYF. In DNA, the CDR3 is TGTGCCAGCAGCGTCCTCGGGACTATCGGCACAGATACGCAGTATTTT.

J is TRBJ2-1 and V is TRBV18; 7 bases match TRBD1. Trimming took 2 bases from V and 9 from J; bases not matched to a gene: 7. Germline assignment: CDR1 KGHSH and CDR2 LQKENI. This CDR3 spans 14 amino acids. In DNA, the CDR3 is TGTGCCAGCTCACCATTACAGGGGTTGGGTGAGCAGTTCTTC. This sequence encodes CASSPLQGLGEQFF.

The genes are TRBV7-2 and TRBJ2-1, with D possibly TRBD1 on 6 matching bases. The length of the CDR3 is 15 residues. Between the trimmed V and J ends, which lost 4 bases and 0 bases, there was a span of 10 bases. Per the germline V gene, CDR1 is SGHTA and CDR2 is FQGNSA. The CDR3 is CASSSQGSSYNEQFF. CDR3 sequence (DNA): TGTGCCAGCAGCTCGCAGGGGAGCTCCTACAATGAGCAGTTCTTC.

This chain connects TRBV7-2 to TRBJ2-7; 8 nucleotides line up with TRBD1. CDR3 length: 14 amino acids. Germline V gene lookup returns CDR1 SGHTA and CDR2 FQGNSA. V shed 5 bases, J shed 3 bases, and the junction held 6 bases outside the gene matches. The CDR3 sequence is CASSANRGDYEQYF. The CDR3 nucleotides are TGTGCCAGCAGCGCAAACAGGGGGGACTACGAGCAGTACTTC.

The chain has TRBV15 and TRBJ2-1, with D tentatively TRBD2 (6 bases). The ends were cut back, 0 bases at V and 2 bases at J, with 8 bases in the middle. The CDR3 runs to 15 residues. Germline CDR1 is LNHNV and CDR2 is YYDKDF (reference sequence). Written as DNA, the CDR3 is TGTGCCACCAGCAGAGATTTAGCGGCCTACAATGAGCAGTTCTTC. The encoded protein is CATSRDLAAYNEQFF.

CDR3 nucleotides: TGCGCCAGCAGCGTGGAGGGACTGAGCACAGATACGCAGTATTTT. Translation gives CASSVEGLSTDTQYF. The chain has TRBV5-1 and TRBJ2-3; a possible D gene is TRBD2 (6 bases). Germline CDR1 and CDR2: SGHRS and YFSETQ. V lost 4 bases, J lost 0 bases, and 12 bases lay in between. This CDR3 is built from 15 residues.

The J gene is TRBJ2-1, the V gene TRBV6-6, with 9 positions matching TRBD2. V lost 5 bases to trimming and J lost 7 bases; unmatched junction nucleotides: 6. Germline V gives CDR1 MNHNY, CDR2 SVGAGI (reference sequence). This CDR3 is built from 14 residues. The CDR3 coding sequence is TGTGCCAGCAGTCGATTAGCGGGAGTAAATGAGCAGTTCTTC. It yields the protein CASSRLAGVNEQFF.